The 23 T cell receptor beta chains given below trace back to one sample, sequenced in a study of T cell clones after liver transplantation. Clones were sequenced by immunoSEQ multiplex PCR, and TCRdb holds only the in-frame ones, with some missing. The top ten clones hold about 32% of a sample with tens of thousands of clones, roughly 80% of them seen once. Source: CD8+ T cells from blood, taken approximately 54 months after liver transplant. These receptors originate from a human patient who received a liver transplant. A share of the T cells may be of graft donor origin.

V gene TRBV27 combines with J gene TRBJ1-4, with a weak D call TRBD1 (6 bases). V lost 5 bases, J lost 7 bases, and 17 bases lay in between. Per germline, CDR1 MNHEY and CDR2 SMNVEV (reference sequence). The CDR3 spans 15 residues. The DNA of the CDR3 is TGTGCCAGCAGTCCGCTGGGGGCCGGGGGTGAAAAACTGTTTTTT. It encodes CASSPLGAGGEKLFF.

V is TRBV11-2 and J is TRBJ2-1; 9 nucleotides match TRBD1. CDR1 is SGHAT, CDR2 FQNNGV, per germline. This CDR3 comprises 15 residues. V gave up 3 bases and J gave up 3 bases; unmatched junction bases: 3. The CDR3 here is CASSFGTGYYNEQFF. In DNA, the CDR3 is TGTGCCAGCAGCTTTGGGACAGGGTACTACAATGAGCAGTTCTTC.

The chain couples TRBV7-9 to TRBJ2-3; D perhaps matches TRBD1 (8 bases). The V gene's germline CDR1 is SEHNR and CDR2 FQNEAQ (reference sequence). The CDR3 has 17 residues. Trimming pared 0 bases from V and 7 bases from J, leaving 20 bases between. The CDR3 sequence is CASSLARESGGVNTQYF. CDR3 DNA: TGTGCCAGCAGCTTAGCGCGGGAGTCAGGGGGCGTAAATACGCAGTATTTT.

The CDR3 DNA is TGCAGCGTCGTTCTCGGCGGGGGATTCCGCACAGATACGCAGTATTTT. Protein product: CSVVLGGGFRTDTQYF. The chain links TRBV29-1 to TRBJ2-3, with 7 bases fitting TRBD2. The CDR3 spans 16 residues. In germline, CDR1 is SQVTM, CDR2 ANQGSEA. J lost 1 base, V lost 6 bases, and 13 bases had no gene match.

The chain employs TRBV5-5 and TRBJ1-5; D is ambiguous. V shed 0 bases and J shed 5 bases, with 3 bases lying between them. CDR1 is SGHKS, CDR2 YYEKEE, per germline (reference sequence). The CDR3 runs 12 residues. CDR3 amino acids: CASSLGYQPQHF. In DNA form, the CDR3 reads TGTGCCAGCAGCTTGGGGTATCAGCCCCAGCATTTT.

The CDR3 coding sequence is TGTGCCACCAGCAGAGCCGGGACTAGCGGGGGCCCCAATGAGCAGTTCTTC. It yields the protein CATSRAGTSGGPNEQFF. This chain uses TRBV15 with TRBJ2-1, with 14 bases aligning to TRBD2. The J segment lost 6 bases and the V segment lost 1 base, leaving 5 bases of the junction unmatched. This CDR3 has 17 residues. CDR1 is LNHNV and CDR2 is YYDKDF in the germline V gene (reference sequence).

V is TRBV19 and J is TRBJ2-7; D possibly corresponds to TRBD1 (7 bases). The CDR3 loop spans 15 amino acids. The V end was cut by 7 bases, the J end by 3 bases, with 19 bases between. Germline-derived CDR1 and CDR2 are LNHDA and SQIVND (reference sequence). The CDR3 protein is CASNLRQGGVYEQYF. The CDR3 bases are TGTGCCAGTAATTTACGACAGGGAGGCGTCTACGAGCAGTACTTC.

This clone was seen a few times. The germline gene is not matched at one end of the junction; a read error may be the cause. Other nucleotide sequences from this sample produce the same CDR3. The chain joins TRBV9 to TRBJ2-3; TRBD1 aligns across 10 bases. The V gene's germline CDR1 is SGDLS and CDR2 YYNGEE. This CDR3 comprises 19 residues. The CDR3 is CARSDGGRTGGPSTDTQYF. CDR3 DNA: TGTGCCCGCAGCGACGGGGGGAGGACAGGGGGACCTAGCACAGATACGCAGTATTTT.

This chain connects TRBV28 to TRBJ1-1; D uncertain. The germline gives CDR1 MDHEN, CDR2 SYDVKM. Deletions cut 4 bases from V and 3 bases from J, with 9 bases between. The CDR3 runs 13 residues. The CDR3 DNA is TGTGCCAGCAGTTCTGGCTGGGACACTGAAGCTTTCTTT. Protein sequence: CASSSGWDTEAFF.

The J gene is TRBJ2-7, the V gene TRBV4-1; 8 nucleotides align to TRBD1. Losses at the gene ends were 4 bases for V and 3 bases for J; bases not matched to a gene: 8. In germline, CDR1 is MGHRA, CDR2 YSYEKL. This CDR3 comprises 15 residues. CDR3 amino acids: CASSPVDRGGYEQYF. The CDR3 DNA reads TGCGCCAGCAGCCCGGTCGACAGGGGTGGCTACGAGCAGTACTTC.

The rearrangement links TRBV6-6 to TRBJ2-1; D gene unclear. This CDR3 is 11 amino acids long. In germline, CDR1 is MNHNY, CDR2 SVGAGI (reference sequence). The V end lost 5 bases, the J end lost 4 bases, and 3 bases lay between the germline ends. The CDR3 sequence is CASSVYNEQFF. CDR3 DNA: TGTGCCAGCAGTGTTTACAATGAGCAGTTCTTC.

The chain carries TRBV7-6 and TRBJ2-7, with D maybe TRBD1 (7 bases). The CDR3 has 16 amino acids. Trimming pared 0 bases from V and 4 bases from J, leaving 16 bases between. Per the germline V gene, CDR1 is SGHVS and CDR2 is FNYEAQ. The CDR3 loop reads CASSLAGGQTIYEQYF. Here the CDR3 DNA reads TGTGCCAGCAGCTTAGCGGGGGGACAGACTATTTACGAGCAGTACTTC.

V is TRBV11-2 and J is TRBJ2-3; 13 nucleotides line up with TRBD2. The germline V gene has CDR1 SGHAT and CDR2 FQNNGV. This CDR3 has 16 residues. With V trimmed by 0 bases and J by 5 bases, 2 bases remained unmatched. The CDR3 protein is CASSLELAGGVDTQYF. The CDR3 DNA reads as TGTGCCAGCAGCTTAGAACTAGCGGGGGGGGTAGATACGCAGTATTTT. Looking up the rest from reference TRBV11-2 and TRBJ2-3 gives the full variable domain: EAGVAQSPRYKIIEKRQSVAFWCNPISGHATLYWYQQILGQGPKLLIQFQNNGVVDDSQLPKDRFSAERLKGVDSTLKIQPAKLEDSAVYLCASSLELAGGVDTQYFGPGTRLTVL.

The chain joins TRBV28 to TRBJ2-7; 7 bases align to TRBD1. V was clipped by 2 bases and J by 2 bases; unmatched bases: 6. The germline V gene has CDR1 MDHEN and CDR2 SYDVKM. The CDR3 extends over 15 amino acids. DNA of the CDR3: TGTGCCAGCAGTTTAACGGGACAGTACCCCTACGAGCAGTACTTC. It specifies CASSLTGQYPYEQYF.

V is TRBV5-3 and J is TRBJ2-1; D remains unclear. TRBV5-3 is an ORF; its function is uncertain. V was shortened by 2 bases and J by 0 bases, with 15 bases between the two germline ends. This CDR3 is 17 amino acids long. The CDR3 DNA reads TGTGCCAGAAGCTTTCGCAACGGACCGATCTCCTACAATGAGCAGTTCTTC. Translation gives CARSFRNGPISYNEQFF.

The J gene is TRBJ2-7, the V gene TRBV9; 9 positions agree with TRBD2. V lost 4 bases and J lost 0; bases outside the gene matches: 5. The CDR3 runs to 15 residues. Germline-derived CDR1 and CDR2 are SGDLS and YYNGEE. The CDR3 sequence is CASSSKRGDSYEQYF. The DNA of the CDR3 is TGTGCCAGCAGCTCCAAGCGGGGGGACTCCTACGAGCAGTACTTC.

The chain uses TRBV2 and TRBJ2-2; tentatively, D is TRBD1 (5 bases). CDR3 length equals 15 residues. CDR1 is SNHLY, CDR2 FYNNEI, per germline. V shed 2 bases and J shed 2 bases, with 9 bases lying between them. CDR3 residues: CASSERQGNTGELFF. CDR3 nucleotides: TGTGCCAGCAGTGAACGGCAGGGAAACACCGGGGAGCTGTTTTTT. The whole variable domain, filled in from reference TRBV2 and TRBJ2-2, reads EPEVTQTPSHQVTQMGQEVILRCVPISNHLYFYWYRQILGQKVEFLVSFYNNEISEKSEIFDDQFSVERPDGSNFTLKIRSTKLEDSAMYFCASSERQGNTGELFFGEGSRLTVL.

CDR3 bases: TGTGCCAGCACCCCCGTTGGAGACAAGAACACCGGGGAGCTGTTTTTT. This codes for CASTPVGDKNTGELFF. This chain links TRBV28 with TRBJ2-2; D call uncertain. This CDR3 region has 16 residues. Trimming took off 7 bases at V and 1 base at J, with 16 bases between the two ends. CDR1 and CDR2 (germline): MDHEN, SYDVKM.

A note on this clone: Other nucleotide sequences from this sample produce the same CDR3. This sequence joins TRBV7-2 and TRBJ1-2; D is undetermined. The CDR3 totals 14 residues. Germline CDR1 and CDR2: SGHTA and FQGNSA. V gave up 5 bases and J gave up 8 bases, with 18 bases separating them. The chain's CDR3 is CASSPPSTRPGYTF. In DNA, the CDR3 is TGTGCCAGCAGCCCCCCGTCTACCCGGCCCGGCTACACCTTC.

Only a few counts were recorded for this clone. The V call is TRBV5-4, the J call TRBJ1-4, with D possibly TRBD1 on 6 matching bases. V lost 4 bases and J lost 4, with 20 bases in between. Germline V gene lookup returns CDR1 SGHNT and CDR2 YYREEE (reference sequence). This CDR3 spans 17 amino acids. The CDR3 protein is CASSDHMGGKDNEKLFF. As DNA, the CDR3 is TGTGCCAGCAGCGATCACATGGGGGGCAAGGATAATGAAAAACTGTTTTTT. The variable domain in full, completed from reference TRBV5-4 and TRBJ1-4, reads ETGVTQSPTHLIKTRGQQVTLRCSSQSGHNTVSWYQQALGQGPQFIFQYYREEENGRGNFPPRFSGLQFPNYSSELNVNALELDDSALYLCASSDHMGGKDNEKLFFGSGTQLSVL.

V usage is TRBV7-2 and J usage is TRBJ2-3; D is unresolved. V was pared by 8 bases and J by 4 bases, with 16 bases between. Germline lookup yields CDR1 SGHTA and CDR2 FQGNSA. The CDR3 length is 14 residues. CDR3: CASLPGFTPDTQYF. The CDR3 nucleotides are TGTGCCAGCCTACCGGGTTTCACCCCAGATACGCAGTATTTT.

Here the CDR3 DNA reads TGTGCCAGCAGCTTAGCGGGGGGGCCGCATACGCAGTATTTT. Its protein product is CASSLAGGPHTQYF. The chain is built from TRBV7-9 and TRBJ2-3, with D tentatively TRBD2 (7 bases). V was cut by 0 bases and J by 7 bases, with 11 bases left in between. Germline assignment: CDR1 SEHNR and CDR2 FQNEAQ (reference sequence). This CDR3 has 14 amino acids.

This clone was detected a few times. This chain connects TRBV28 to TRBJ2-7; 7 nucleotides match TRBD1. CDR3 size: 12 residues. Germline V lookup: CDR1 MDHEN, CDR2 SYDVKM. The junction had 3 bases not matched to a gene; V was cut back by 5 bases and J by 5 bases. The CDR3 DNA reads as TGTGCCAGCAGTGTAACAGGGGACGAGCAGTACTTC. It translates to CASSVTGDEQYF.